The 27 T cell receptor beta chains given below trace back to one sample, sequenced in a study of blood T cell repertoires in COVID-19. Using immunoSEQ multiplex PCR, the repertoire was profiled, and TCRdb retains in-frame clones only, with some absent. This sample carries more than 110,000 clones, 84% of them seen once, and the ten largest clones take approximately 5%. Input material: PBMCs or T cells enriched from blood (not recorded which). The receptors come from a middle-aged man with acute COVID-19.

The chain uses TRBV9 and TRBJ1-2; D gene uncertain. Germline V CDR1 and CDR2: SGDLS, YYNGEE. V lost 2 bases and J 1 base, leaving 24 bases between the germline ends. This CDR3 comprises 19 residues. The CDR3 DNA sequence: TGTGCCAGCAGCGTGTCGAAACATGAGGGTGAGAAAGATAACTATGGCTACACCTTC. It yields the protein CASSVSKHEGEKDNYGYTF.

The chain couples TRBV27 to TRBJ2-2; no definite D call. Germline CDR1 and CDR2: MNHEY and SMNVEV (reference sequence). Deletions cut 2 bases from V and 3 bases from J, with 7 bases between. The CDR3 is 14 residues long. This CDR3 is CASSLLSYTGELFF. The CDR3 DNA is TGTGCCAGCAGTTTACTTAGTTACACCGGGGAGCTGTTTTTT.

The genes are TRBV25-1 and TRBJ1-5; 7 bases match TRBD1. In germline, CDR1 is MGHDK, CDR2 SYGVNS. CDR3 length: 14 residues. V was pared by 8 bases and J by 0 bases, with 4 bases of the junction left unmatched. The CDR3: CASGTAYSNQPQHF. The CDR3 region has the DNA TGTGCCAGCGGGACAGCATATAGCAATCAGCCCCAGCATTTT.

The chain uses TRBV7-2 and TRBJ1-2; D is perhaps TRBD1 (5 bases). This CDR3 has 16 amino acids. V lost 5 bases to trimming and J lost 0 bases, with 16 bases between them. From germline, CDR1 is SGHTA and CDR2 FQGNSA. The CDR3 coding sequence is TGTGCCAGCAGCATTGGGGCCTCTTGGGCTAACTATGGCTACACCTTC. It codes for CASSIGASWANYGYTF.

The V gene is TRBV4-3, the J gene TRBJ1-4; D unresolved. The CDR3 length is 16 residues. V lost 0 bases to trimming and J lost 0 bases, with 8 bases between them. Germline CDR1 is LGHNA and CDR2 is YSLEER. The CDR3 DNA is TGCGCCAGCAGCCAAGATTGGAGGGCAACTAATGAAAAACTGTTTTTT. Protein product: CASSQDWRATNEKLFF.

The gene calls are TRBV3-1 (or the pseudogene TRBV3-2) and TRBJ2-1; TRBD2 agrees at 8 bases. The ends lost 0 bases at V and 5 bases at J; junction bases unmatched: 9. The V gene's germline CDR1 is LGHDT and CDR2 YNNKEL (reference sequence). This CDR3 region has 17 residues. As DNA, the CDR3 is TGTGCCAGCAGCCAAGATAACGGAGCGGGGGTAAACAATGAGCAGTTCTTC. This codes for CASSQDNGAGVNNEQFF.

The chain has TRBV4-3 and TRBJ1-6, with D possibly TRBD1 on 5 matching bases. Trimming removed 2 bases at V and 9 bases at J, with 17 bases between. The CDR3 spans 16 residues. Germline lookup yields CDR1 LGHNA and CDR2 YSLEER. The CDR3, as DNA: TGCGCCAGCAGCCAAACACCCAAGGGGCATGGTTCACCCCTCCACTTT. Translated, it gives CASSQTPKGHGSPLHF.

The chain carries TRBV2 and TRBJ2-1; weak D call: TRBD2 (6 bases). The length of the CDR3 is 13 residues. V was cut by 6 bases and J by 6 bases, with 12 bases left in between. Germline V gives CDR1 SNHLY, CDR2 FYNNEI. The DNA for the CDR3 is TGTGCCAGCAGGGCGCTAGCGATCAATGAGCAGTTCTTC. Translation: CASRALAINEQFF.

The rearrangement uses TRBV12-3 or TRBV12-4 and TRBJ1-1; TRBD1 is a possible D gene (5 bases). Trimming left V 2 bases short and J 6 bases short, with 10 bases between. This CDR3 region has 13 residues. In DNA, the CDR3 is TGTGCCAGCAGTTTAACAGGTGGGGCTGAAGCTTTCTTT. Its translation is CASSLTGGAEAFF.

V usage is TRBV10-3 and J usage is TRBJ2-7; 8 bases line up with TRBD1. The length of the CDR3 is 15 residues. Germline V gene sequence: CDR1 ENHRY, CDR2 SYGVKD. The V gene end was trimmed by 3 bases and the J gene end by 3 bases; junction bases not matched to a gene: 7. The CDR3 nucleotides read TGTGCCATCAGTGACGCCGGACAGGGCCTCTACGAGCAGTACTTC. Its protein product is CAISDAGQGLYEQYF.

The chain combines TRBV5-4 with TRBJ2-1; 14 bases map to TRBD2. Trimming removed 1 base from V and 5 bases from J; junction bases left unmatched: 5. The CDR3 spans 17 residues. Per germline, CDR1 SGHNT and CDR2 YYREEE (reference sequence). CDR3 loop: CASSLTLTSGGDNEQFF. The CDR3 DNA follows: TGTGCCAGCAGCTTGACTTTGACTAGCGGGGGGGACAATGAGCAGTTCTTC.

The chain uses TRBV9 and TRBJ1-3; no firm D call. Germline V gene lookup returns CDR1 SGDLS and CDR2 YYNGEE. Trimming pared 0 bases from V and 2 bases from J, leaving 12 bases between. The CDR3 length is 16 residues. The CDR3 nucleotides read TGTGCCAGCAGCGTAGACCCGGGAGATCCTGGAAACACCATATATTTT. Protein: CASSVDPGDPGNTIYF. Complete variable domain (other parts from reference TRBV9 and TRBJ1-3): DSGVTQTPKHLITATGQRVTLRCSPRSGDLSVYWYQQSLDQGLQFLIQYYNGEERAKGNILERFSAQQFPDLHSELNLSSLELGDSALYFCASSVDPGDPGNTIYFGEGSWLTVV.

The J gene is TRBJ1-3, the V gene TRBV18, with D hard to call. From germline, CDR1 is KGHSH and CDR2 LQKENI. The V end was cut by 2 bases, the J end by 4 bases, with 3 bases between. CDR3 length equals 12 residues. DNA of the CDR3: TGTGCCAGCTCACCAGAGGGAAACACCATATATTTT. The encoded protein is CASSPEGNTIYF.

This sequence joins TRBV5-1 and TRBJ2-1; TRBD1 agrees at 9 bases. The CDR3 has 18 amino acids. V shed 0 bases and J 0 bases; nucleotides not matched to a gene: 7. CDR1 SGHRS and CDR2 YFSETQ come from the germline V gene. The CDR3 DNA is TGCGCCAGCAGCTTGGTTGGGGACAGGGCACGCTCCTACAATGAGCAGTTCTTC. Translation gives CASSLVGDRARSYNEQFF.

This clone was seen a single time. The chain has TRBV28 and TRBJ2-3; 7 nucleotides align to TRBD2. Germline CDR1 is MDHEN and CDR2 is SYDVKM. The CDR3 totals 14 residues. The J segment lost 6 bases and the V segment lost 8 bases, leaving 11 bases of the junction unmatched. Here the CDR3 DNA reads TGTGCCAGCTCTCCTTGGACTAGTCGGGATACGCAGTATTTT. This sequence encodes CASSPWTSRDTQYF.

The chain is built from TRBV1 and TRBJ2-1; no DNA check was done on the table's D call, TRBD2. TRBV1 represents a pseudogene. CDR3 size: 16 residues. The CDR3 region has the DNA TGCACCAGCAGCCCACCAATACCCGGGCTAGCAGCCGAGCAGTTCTTC. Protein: CTSSPPIPGLAAEQFF.

The CDR3 spells CASNGNPTPPNTGELFF. CDR3 nucleotides: TGTGCCAGCAACGGGAACCCGACACCCCCGAACACCGGGGAGCTGTTTTTT. The V and J genes are TRBV7-8 and TRBJ2-2, with a tentative D call TRBD2 (5 bases). Germline assignment: CDR1 SGHVS and CDR2 FQNEAQ. Between the trimmed V and J ends, which lost 7 bases and 0 bases, there was a span of 18 bases. This CDR3 is 17 amino acids long.

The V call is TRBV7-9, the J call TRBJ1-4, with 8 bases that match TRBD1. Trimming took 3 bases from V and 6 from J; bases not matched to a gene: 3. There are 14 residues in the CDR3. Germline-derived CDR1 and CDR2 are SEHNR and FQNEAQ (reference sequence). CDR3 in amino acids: CASSFRGQYEKLFF. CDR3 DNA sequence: TGTGCCAGCAGCTTCAGGGGGCAGTATGAAAAACTGTTTTTT. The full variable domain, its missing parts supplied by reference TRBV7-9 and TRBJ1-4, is DTGVSQNPRHKITKRGQNVTFRCDPISEHNRLYWYRQTLGQGPEFLTYFQNEAQLEKSRLLSDRFSAERPKGSFSTLEIQRTEQGDSAMYLCASSFRGQYEKLFFGSGTQLSVL.

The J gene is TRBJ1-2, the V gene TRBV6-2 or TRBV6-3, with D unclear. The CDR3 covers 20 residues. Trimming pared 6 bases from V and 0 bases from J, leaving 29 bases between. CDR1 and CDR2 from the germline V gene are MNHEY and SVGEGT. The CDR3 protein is CASSPIPGSHRLGANYGYTF. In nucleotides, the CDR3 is TGTGCCAGCAGCCCCATCCCCGGCTCCCACCGACTCGGAGCTAACTATGGCTACACCTTC.

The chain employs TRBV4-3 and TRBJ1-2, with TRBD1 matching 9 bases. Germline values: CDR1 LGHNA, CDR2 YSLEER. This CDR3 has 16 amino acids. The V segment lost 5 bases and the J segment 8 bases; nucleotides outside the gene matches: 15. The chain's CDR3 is CASSTGTGIVPRGYTF. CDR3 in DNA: TGCGCCAGCAGCACCGGGACAGGGATCGTGCCTCGAGGCTACACCTTC.

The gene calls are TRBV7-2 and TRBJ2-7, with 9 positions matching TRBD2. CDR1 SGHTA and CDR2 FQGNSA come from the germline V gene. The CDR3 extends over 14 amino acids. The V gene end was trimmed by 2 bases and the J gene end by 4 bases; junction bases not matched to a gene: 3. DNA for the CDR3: TGTGCCAGCAGCTTAAGGGGACTAGCTTACGAGCAGTACTTC. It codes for CASSLRGLAYEQYF.

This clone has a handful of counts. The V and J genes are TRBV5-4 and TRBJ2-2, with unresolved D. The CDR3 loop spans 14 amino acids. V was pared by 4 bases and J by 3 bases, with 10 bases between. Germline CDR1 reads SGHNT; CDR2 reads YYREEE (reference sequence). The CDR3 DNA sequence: TGTGCCAGCAGCCCACCTACGTACACCGGGGAGCTGTTTTTT. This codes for CASSPPTYTGELFF.

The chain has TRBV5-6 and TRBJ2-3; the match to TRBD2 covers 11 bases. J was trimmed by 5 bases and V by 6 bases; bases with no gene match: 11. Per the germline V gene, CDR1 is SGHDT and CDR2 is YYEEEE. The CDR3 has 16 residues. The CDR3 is CASNSLSGRAVDTQYF. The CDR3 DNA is TGTGCCAGCAACTCCCTTAGCGGGAGGGCCGTAGATACGCAGTATTTT.

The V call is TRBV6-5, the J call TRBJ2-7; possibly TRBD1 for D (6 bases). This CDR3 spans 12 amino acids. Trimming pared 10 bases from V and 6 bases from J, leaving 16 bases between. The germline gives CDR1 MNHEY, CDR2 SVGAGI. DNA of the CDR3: TGTGCCACTCACAGGGCACTGGGCGAGCAGTACTTC. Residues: CATHRALGEQYF.

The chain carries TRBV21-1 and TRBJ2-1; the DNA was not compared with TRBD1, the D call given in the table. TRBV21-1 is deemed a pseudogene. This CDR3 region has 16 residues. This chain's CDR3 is CASSNTRASSYNEQFF. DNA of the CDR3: TGTGCCAGCAGCAACACCAGGGCGTCCTCCTACAATGAGCAGTTCTTC.

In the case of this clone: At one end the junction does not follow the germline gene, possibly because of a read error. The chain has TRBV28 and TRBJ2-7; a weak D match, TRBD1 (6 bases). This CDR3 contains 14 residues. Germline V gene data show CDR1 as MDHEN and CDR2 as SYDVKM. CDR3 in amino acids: CASSLPPEQGPSTF. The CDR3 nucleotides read TGTGCCAGCAGTCTCCCACCGGAGCAGGGGCCCTCGACCTTC.

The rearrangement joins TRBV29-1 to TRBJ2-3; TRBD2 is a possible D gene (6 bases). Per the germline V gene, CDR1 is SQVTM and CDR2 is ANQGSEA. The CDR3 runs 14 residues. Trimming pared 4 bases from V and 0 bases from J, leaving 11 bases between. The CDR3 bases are TGCAGCGTTGGGAGGGGAGCTAGCACAGATACGCAGTATTTT. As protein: CSVGRGASTDTQYF.